Given below is one T cell receptor beta chain in context. Its matching antigen is unknown. This specimen comes from a study of CD8 T cells in ankylosing spondylitis. Molecular-barcoded quantitative 5'-RACE produced these TCR beta libraries. TCRdb called the 5' RACE reads again in MiXCR, with one record for every CDR3 protein. The sample lists 200,000 or so distinct CDR3 sequences, over 10% occurring once. Study-level results: Seemingly characteristic of ankylosing spondylitis blood was a TCR beta motif consisting of about 8 highly homologous variants. Reportedly, disease-linked clones are significantly enriched in ankylosing spondylitis patients' matched synovial fluid.

Germline V lookup: CDR1 SEHNR, CDR2 FQNEAQ (reference sequence). With V trimmed by 1 base and J by 6 bases, 7 bases remained unmatched. The CDR3 spans 16 residues. Sequencing was done on a sample of blood, either unsorted or a sorted T cell fraction (not recorded which). This chain uses TRBV7-9 with TRBJ1-5, with TRBD1 matching over 9 bases. This sequence originates from a female donor with ankylosing spondylitis or in good health (not recorded which). The CDR3, as DNA: TGTGCCAGCAGCTTAGGAACTGGGACAGGGACTCAGCCCCAGCATTTT. Translation: CASSLGTGTGTQPQHF.